A single T cell receptor beta chain is shown here with its context. Antigen: not known. This sample stems from a study of OX40 agonist ivuxolimab in advanced cancers. As for the study in general: It was ivuxolimab, an agonistic anti-OX40 (CD134) antibody, that patients were treated with.

Profiling relied on immunoSEQ multiplex PCR, and the TCRdb table lists in-frame clones only, not all of them. There are about 70,000 clones in the sample; about 86% occur only once, and approximately 2.1% lies in the top ten. The study, taken as a whole, reports: Dose levels from 0.1 to 3.0 mg/kg saw CD4+ and CD8+ blood T cells expand clonally by week 6.

Samples of blood were obtained at baseline, on cycle 4 day 1, and on cycle 7 day 1. Trimming cost V 4 bases and J 6 bases, with 12 bases left between them. The CDR3 spans 13 residues. Germline CDR1 reads WSHSY; CDR2 reads SAAADI. This sequence joins TRBV10-2 and TRBJ1-1; D is unclear. Sample: CD4+ or CD8+ T cells sorted from blood, taken in a trial of the OX40 agonist ivuxolimab. The TCR was taken from an adult with an advanced solid tumor such as melanoma, head and neck, liver or kidney cancer. The CDR3 protein is CASSVTPRAEAFF. The DNA for the CDR3 is TGCGCCAGCAGTGTAACCCCCCGGGCTGAAGCTTTCTTT.